Each of the 22 T cell receptor beta chains below was sequenced from the same sample in a study of radiotherapy plus CTLA-4 blockade in lung cancer. The data were produced by immunoSEQ multiplex PCR, yet TCRdb's version contains in-frame clones alone and is incomplete. The data hold over 50,000 clones, with more than 60% observed a single time. The material sequenced was peripheral blood, taken from a patient treated with radiotherapy plus ipilimumab. The receptors were gathered from a human donor with non-small cell lung cancer who had a partial response to radiotherapy plus ipilimumab.

This clone was seen only once. The sample contains more than one DNA sequence encoding this CDR3. The chain couples TRBV9 to TRBJ1-6, with D unresolved. With 3 bases removed from V and 9 bases from J, the gap between germline ends came to 7 bases. The CDR3 consists of 12 residues. The germline CDR1 and CDR2 sequences are SGDLS and YYNGEE. CDR3: CASSAYGSPLHF. The DNA of the CDR3 is TGTGCCAGCAGCGCGTACGGTTCACCCCTCCACTTT.

The chain has TRBV9 and TRBJ2-1, with D tentatively TRBD1 (6 bases). CDR3 size: 16 residues. V was clipped by 8 bases and J by 0 bases, with 18 bases between them. The germline V gene has CDR1 SGDLS and CDR2 YYNGEE. The CDR3 protein is CASNKYRDSSYNEQFF. In DNA, the CDR3 is TGTGCCAGTAATAAATACAGGGATAGCTCCTACAATGAGCAGTTCTTC.

The rearrangement uses TRBV6-5 and TRBJ2-4; the D is unclear. Germline-derived CDR1 and CDR2 are MNHEY and SVGAGI. The V end was cut by 2 bases, the J end by 1 base, with 6 bases between. The CDR3 is made up of 14 amino acids. The CDR3: CASSYGRAKNIQYF. Here the CDR3 DNA reads TGTGCCAGCAGTTACGGCAGGGCCAAAAACATTCAGTACTTC.

The gene calls are TRBV6-5 and TRBJ1-2, with 7 bases fitting TRBD1. CDR3 length: 15 residues. From germline, CDR1 is MNHEY and CDR2 SVGAGI. Unmatched junction bases numbered 3, after V lost 0 bases and J lost 2 bases. CDR3 residues: CASSYSRGQNYGYTF. In DNA form, the CDR3 reads TGTGCCAGCAGTTACTCAAGGGGGCAAAACTATGGCTACACCTTC.

The V call is TRBV29-1, the J call TRBJ2-7; 7 bases map to TRBD1. The germline V gene encodes CDR1 SQVTM and CDR2 ANQGSEA. The V gene end was trimmed by 2 bases and the J gene end by 2 bases; junction bases not matched to a gene: 12. The CDR3 sequence is 16 residues long. The CDR3 sequence: CSVEPVGQSMAYEQYF. DNA for the CDR3: TGCAGCGTTGAACCCGTGGGACAGTCGATGGCCTACGAGCAGTACTTC.

The chain links TRBV2 to TRBJ2-7, with a possible D match to TRBD2 (6 bases). V was shortened by 6 bases and J by 4 bases, with 13 bases between the two germline ends. CDR1 and CDR2 from the germline V gene are SNHLY and FYNNEI. The CDR3 is 13 amino acids. The CDR3 bases are TGTGCCAGCAGGGCGGGACTGAGATACGAGCAGTACTTC. As protein: CASRAGLRYEQYF.

The V gene is TRBV19, the J gene TRBJ2-2; a weak D match, TRBD1 (6 bases). This CDR3 is built from 14 residues. Trimming removed 5 bases at V and 1 base at J, with 8 bases between. Germline V gene sequence: CDR1 LNHDA, CDR2 SQIVND (reference sequence). This CDR3 is CASSPGQNTGELFF. The CDR3 DNA sequence: TGTGCCAGTAGTCCGGGACAGAACACCGGGGAGCTGTTTTTT.

CDR3 loop: CASTQNIAGGLQETQYF. The CDR3 bases are TGTGCCAGCACCCAGAACATAGCGGGGGGGCTACAAGAGACCCAGTACTTC. This chain links TRBV11-2 with TRBJ2-5; TRBD2 matches 11 bases. The CDR3 is 17 amino acids. V lost 7 bases to trimming and J lost 2 bases; unmatched junction nucleotides: 12. Germline V gives CDR1 SGHAT, CDR2 FQNNGV.

This chain links TRBV28 with TRBJ2-7; a possible D gene is TRBD1 (5 bases). The length of the CDR3 is 13 residues. Germline V gives CDR1 MDHEN, CDR2 SYDVKM. V was clipped by 7 bases and J by 5 bases, with 15 bases between them. The CDR3 is CASNIDSSHEQYF. The CDR3 region has the DNA TGTGCCAGCAATATAGACAGTTCCCACGAGCAGTACTTC.

The rearrangement links TRBV11-2 to TRBJ2-4; TRBD1 matches at 7 bases. The J segment lost 5 bases and the V segment lost 4 bases, leaving 11 bases of the junction unmatched. Per the germline V gene, CDR1 is SGHAT and CDR2 is FQNNGV. This CDR3 is 16 amino acids long. CDR3 sequence reads: CASSSRQGARENIQYF. The CDR3 nucleotides are TGTGCCAGCAGCTCCCGACAGGGAGCCCGAGAAAACATTCAGTACTTC.

V and J are TRBV6-5 and TRBJ2-4, with 11 bases matching TRBD1. The CDR3 is made up of 15 amino acids. V was pared by 6 bases and J by 7 bases, with 8 bases of the junction left unmatched. Per germline, CDR1 MNHEY and CDR2 SVGAGI. CDR3 loop: CASSYRTGGGNIQYF. In DNA, the CDR3 is TGTGCCAGCAGCTACCGGACAGGGGGCGGTAACATTCAGTACTTC.

The chain combines TRBV7-3 with TRBJ2-5; 7 nucleotides line up with TRBD2. Germline loops: CDR1 SGHTA, CDR2 FQGTGA. This CDR3 spans 13 amino acids. V trimming: 5 bases; J trimming: 1 base; junction bases outside the gene matches: 1. This CDR3 reads CASSRGVQETQYF. The CDR3 nucleotides are TGTGCCAGCAGCCGGGGGGTCCAAGAGACCCAGTACTTC.

This clone was observed once. The chain carries TRBV28 and TRBJ1-5, with 10 positions matching TRBD1. The CDR3 contains 16 residues. Trimming removed 4 bases from V and 3 bases from J; junction bases left unmatched: 6. The germline V gene has CDR1 MDHEN and CDR2 SYDVKM. The CDR3 bases are TGTGCCAGCAGTTCTCTGGACAGGGGGGACAATCAGCCCCAGCATTTT. It is translated as CASSSLDRGDNQPQHF.

The chain links TRBV5-1 to TRBJ1-6, with 9 bases fitting TRBD1. Unmatched junction bases numbered 2, after V lost 0 bases and J lost 4 bases. The CDR3 covers 16 residues. Germline assignment: CDR1 SGHRS and CDR2 YFSETQ. CDR3 sequence (DNA): TGCGCCAGCAGCTTGGCACAGGGGGCTTATAATTCACCCCTCCACTTT. Protein product: CASSLAQGAYNSPLHF.

The chain recombines TRBV27 with TRBJ1-5, with D possibly matching TRBD1 (6 bases). The CDR3 has 15 amino acids. Trimming removed 6 bases at V and 0 bases at J, with 12 bases between. Germline V gene sequence: CDR1 MNHEY, CDR2 SMNVEV (reference sequence). The DNA for the CDR3 is TGTGCCAGCAGGCCAGGGGTTATTAGCAATCAGCCCCAGCATTTT. It encodes CASRPGVISNQPQHF.

The CDR3 coding sequence is TGCGCCAGCAGCTTGCGGGGACTAGGAACAGATACGCAGTATTTT. This gives the protein CASSLRGLGTDTQYF. This chain joins TRBV5-1 and TRBJ2-3; TRBD2 agrees at 8 bases. CDR1 and CDR2 from the germline V gene are SGHRS and YFSETQ. The length of the CDR3 is 15 residues. V lost 1 base to trimming and J lost 3 bases; unmatched junction nucleotides: 4.

This clone was seen only a few times. This rearrangement joins TRBV11-2 to TRBJ2-7, with 8 bases identical to TRBD1. Germline V lookup: CDR1 SGHAT, CDR2 FQNNGV. The CDR3 is made up of 16 amino acids. After removal of 1 base from V and 6 bases from J, the junction contained 11 bases not matched to a gene. CDR3 protein: CASSLAGRQGAFEQYF. The CDR3 nucleotides are TGTGCCAGCAGCTTAGCTGGGCGGCAGGGGGCCTTCGAGCAGTACTTC.

V usage is TRBV18 and J usage is TRBJ2-3, with 8 bases identical to TRBD1. Germline lookup yields CDR1 KGHSH and CDR2 LQKENI. V lost 2 bases, J lost 3 bases, and 4 bases stayed unmatched. CDR3 length: 15 amino acids. The CDR3 reads CASSPMTGVTDTQYF. The CDR3 DNA is TGTGCCAGCTCACCAATGACAGGGGTGACAGATACGCAGTATTTT.

This clone was found once. J is TRBJ2-2 and V is TRBV15, with 11 bases aligning to TRBD2. This CDR3 has 17 residues. V was clipped by 6 bases and J by 4 bases; unmatched bases: 10. Germline CDR1 is LNHNV and CDR2 is YYDKDF (reference sequence). The CDR3 nucleotides read TGTGCCACCAGTGCACTAGCGGGGGATCCTTTCACCGGGGAGCTGTTTTTT. It encodes CATSALAGDPFTGELFF.

The CDR3 DNA is TGTGCCAGCTCCCTCGGGACAGACCCTAAAACCGGGGAGCTGTTTTTT. This codes for CASSLGTDPKTGELFF. The chain uses TRBV18 and TRBJ2-2; TRBD1 aligns across 7 bases. The ends lost 6 bases at V and 5 bases at J; junction bases unmatched: 12. The CDR3 contains 16 residues. Germline lookup yields CDR1 KGHSH and CDR2 LQKENI.

The rearrangement uses TRBV21-1 and TRBJ2-7; the tabulated D call, TRBD1, remains unverified against the DNA. TRBV21-1 is recorded as a pseudogene. The CDR3 contains 13 residues. The CDR3 sequence: CASSTDRDHEQYF. Written as DNA, the CDR3 is TGTGCCAGCAGCACTGACAGGGACCACGAGCAGTACTTC.

The rearrangement uses TRBV5-8 and TRBJ2-7; D might be TRBD1 (5 bases). The CDR3 is 14 residues long. The ends were cut back, 4 bases at V and 2 bases at J, with 13 bases in the middle. Germline assignment: CDR1 SGHTS and CDR2 YDEGEE. CDR3 nucleotide sequence: TGTGCCAGCAGCAGGGGCAGACTTACCTACGAGCAGTACTTC. Its translation: CASSRGRLTYEQYF.